The TCR beta chain described here comes from a study of T-cell memory formation after mild COVID-19. Whole-study context: TCR clusters were mostly donor specific. General observations from the study: Certain responding clones were present in pre-infection memory, suggesting participation of cross-reactive memory. CD4+ contracting clones lay mainly in CM and EM, CD8+ ones in EMRA.

Note on this clonotype: Antigen unknown.

CDR1 and CDR2 (germline): SGHTA, FQGTGA. Trimming took 5 bases from V and 6 from J, leaving 16 bases between them. This CDR3 has 14 amino acids. Researchers used 5'RACE with constant-segment primers to make TCR alpha and TCR beta cDNA libraries that carry sample barcodes and UMIs. Via MiXCR, TCRdb re-called the 5' RACE reads, giving one row per CDR3 protein. This sample carries 300,000 to 350,000 distinct CDR3 sequences, roughly 13% of them seen once, and the ten largest clones take approximately 21%. This sequence originates from a man between 18 and 35 years old who had mild COVID-19 (a few samples of this study predate the infection). Cell type and time point are not known. The sample taken for sequencing was PBMCs or a T cell subset sorted from them (not recorded which). J is TRBJ1-2 and V is TRBV7-3; the D gene is possibly TRBD1 (5 bases). CDR3 sequence: CASSLKFGGNGYTF. The CDR3 DNA follows: TGTGCCAGCAGCCTCAAGTTTGGGGGGAATGGCTACACCTTC.